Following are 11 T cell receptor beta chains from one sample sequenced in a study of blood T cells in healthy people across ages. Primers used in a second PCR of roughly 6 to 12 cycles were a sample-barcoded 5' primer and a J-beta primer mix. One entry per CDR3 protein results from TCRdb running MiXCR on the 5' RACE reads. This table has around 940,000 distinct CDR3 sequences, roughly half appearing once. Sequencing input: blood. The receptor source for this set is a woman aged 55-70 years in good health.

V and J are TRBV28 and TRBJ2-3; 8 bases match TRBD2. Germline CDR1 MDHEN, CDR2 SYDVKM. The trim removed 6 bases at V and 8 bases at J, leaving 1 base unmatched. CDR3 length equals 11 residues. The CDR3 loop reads CASSRGGTQYF. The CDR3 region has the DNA TGTGCCAGCAGCCGGGGGGGTACGCAGTATTTT.

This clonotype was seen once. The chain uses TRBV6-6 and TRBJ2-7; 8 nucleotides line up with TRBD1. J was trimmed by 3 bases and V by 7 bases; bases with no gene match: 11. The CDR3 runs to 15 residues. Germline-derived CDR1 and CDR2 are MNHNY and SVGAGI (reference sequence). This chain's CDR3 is CASNHPGQGLYEQYF. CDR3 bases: TGTGCCAGCAACCATCCCGGACAGGGACTCTACGAGCAGTACTTC.

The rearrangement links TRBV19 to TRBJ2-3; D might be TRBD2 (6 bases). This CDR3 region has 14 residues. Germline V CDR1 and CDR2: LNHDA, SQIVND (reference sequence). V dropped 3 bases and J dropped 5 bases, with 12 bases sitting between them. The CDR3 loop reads CASSMAGYGDTQYF. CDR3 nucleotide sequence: TGTGCCAGTAGTATGGCGGGATATGGAGATACGCAGTATTTT.

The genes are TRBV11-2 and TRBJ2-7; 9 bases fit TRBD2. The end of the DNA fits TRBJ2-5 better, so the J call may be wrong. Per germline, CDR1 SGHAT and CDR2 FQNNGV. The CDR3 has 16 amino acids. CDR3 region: CASSLVVGGRDWTQYF. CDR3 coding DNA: TGTGCCAGCAGCTTAGTGGTTGGCGGGAGGGACTGGACCCAGTACTTC.

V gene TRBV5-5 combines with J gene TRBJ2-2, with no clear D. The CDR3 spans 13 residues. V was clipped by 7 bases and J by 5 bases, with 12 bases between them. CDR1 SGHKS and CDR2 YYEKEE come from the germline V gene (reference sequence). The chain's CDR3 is CASADEPTGELFF. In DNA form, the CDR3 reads TGTGCCAGCGCCGACGAGCCAACCGGGGAGCTGTTTTTT.

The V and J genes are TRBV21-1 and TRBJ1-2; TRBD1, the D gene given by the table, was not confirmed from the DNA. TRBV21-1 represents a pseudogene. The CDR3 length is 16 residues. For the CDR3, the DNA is TGTGCCAGCAGCACCCGACCAGGGACCCCGGGGGTTGGCTACACCTTC. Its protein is CASSTRPGTPGVGYTF.

The CDR3 region has the DNA TGTGCCAGCAGTTATGACGTGACGGATTACTATGGCTACACCTTC. Translating it yields CASSYDVTDYYGYTF. The rearrangement links TRBV12-3 or TRBV12-4 to TRBJ1-2; D is uncertain. V was clipped by 4 bases and J by 3 bases, with 15 bases between them. The CDR3 runs 15 residues.

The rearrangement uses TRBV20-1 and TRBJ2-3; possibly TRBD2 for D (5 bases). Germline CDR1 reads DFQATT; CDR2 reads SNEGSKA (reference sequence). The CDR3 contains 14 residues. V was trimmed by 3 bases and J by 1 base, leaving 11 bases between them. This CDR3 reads CSASLRVGTDTQYF. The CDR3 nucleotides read TGCAGTGCTAGTTTGAGGGTGGGCACAGATACGCAGTATTTT.

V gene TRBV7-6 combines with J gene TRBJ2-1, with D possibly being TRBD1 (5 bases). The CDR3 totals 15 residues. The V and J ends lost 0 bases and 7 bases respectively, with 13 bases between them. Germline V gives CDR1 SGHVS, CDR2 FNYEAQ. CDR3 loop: CASSLAGPARNEQFF. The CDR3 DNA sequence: TGTGCCAGCAGCTTAGCGGGGCCAGCTCGGAATGAGCAGTTCTTC. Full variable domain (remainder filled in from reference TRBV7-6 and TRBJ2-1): GAGVSQSPRYKVTKRGQDVALRCDPISGHVSLYWYRQALGQGPEFLTYFNYEAQQDKSGLPNDRFSAERPEGSISTLTIQRTEQRDSAMYRCASSLAGPARNEQFFGPGTRLTVL.

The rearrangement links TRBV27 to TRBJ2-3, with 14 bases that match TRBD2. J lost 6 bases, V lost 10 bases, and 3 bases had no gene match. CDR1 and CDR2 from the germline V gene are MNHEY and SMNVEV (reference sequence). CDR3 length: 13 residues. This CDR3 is CATRTSGRDTQYF. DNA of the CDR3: TGTGCCACCCGGACTAGCGGGAGGGATACGCAGTATTTT.

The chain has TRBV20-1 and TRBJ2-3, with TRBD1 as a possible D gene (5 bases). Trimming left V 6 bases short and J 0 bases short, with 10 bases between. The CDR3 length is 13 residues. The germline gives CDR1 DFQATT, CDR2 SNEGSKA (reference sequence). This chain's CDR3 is CSAGRASTDTQYF. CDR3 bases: TGCAGTGCGGGCAGGGCCAGCACAGATACGCAGTATTTT.